These T cell receptor beta chains were read from a single sample in a study of blood T cell repertoires in COVID-19. The protocol was immunoSEQ multiplex PCR, while the TCRdb copy is restricted to in-frame clones and leaves out a portion. The sample has fewer than 250,000 clones, 88% seen once. The specimen sequenced was peripheral blood. These receptors were obtained from a man aged 30 to 39 with acute or convalescent COVID-19. Both conserved end residues are part of each CDR3. D genes are given only for firm matches. For some rows the clone size is stated as once, few or many, or as a class when expanded; others skip it.

.	TRBV9	TRBD2	TRBJ2-2	CASSSRGVRTGELFF	TGTGCCAGCAGCTCTCGGGGGGTCCGGACCGGGGAGCTGTTTTTT
once	TRBV6-4	.	TRBJ2-5	CASSWRIGETQYF	TGTGCCAGCAGCTGGCGGATAGGAGAGACCCAGTACTTC
.	TRBV6-1	TRBD1	TRBJ2-3	CASSETGGGDTQYF	TGTGCCAGCAGTGAGACAGGGGGGGGAGATACGCAGTATTTT
.	TRBV6-5	.	TRBJ2-1	CASSPTVADYNEQFF	TGTGCCAGCAGTCCGACAGTCGCAGACTACAATGAGCAGTTCTTC
.	TRBV10-3	.	TRBJ1-2	CAIGGQNYGYTF	TGTGCCATCGGTGGACAGAACTATGGCTACACCTTC
.	TRBV18	TRBD2	TRBJ2-3	CASSPGLARGDTQYF	TGTGCCAGCTCCCCTGGACTAGCGCGAGGGGATACGCAGTATTTT
.	TRBV5-1	TRBD1	TRBJ1-6	CASSATGTAPREPLHF	TGCGCCAGCAGCGCAACCGGGACAGCCCCGCGAGAACCCCTCCACTTT
.	TRBV11-2	.	TRBJ2-1	CASGRGEQFF	TGTGCCAGCGGGCGGGGTGAGCAGTTCTTC
.	TRBV19	.	TRBJ1-2	CASKEVGNYGYTF	TGTGCCAGTAAGGAGGTGGGAAACTATGGCTACACCTTC
.	TRBV19	.	TRBJ1-5	CASSPAQRDQPQHF	TGTGCCAGTAGTCCCGCACAGCGGGATCAGCCCCAGCATTTT
.	TRBV4-1	.	TRBJ2-2	CASRGRGTNTGELFF	TGCGCCAGCCGCGGGCGGGGCACGAACACCGGGGAGCTGTTTTTT
.	TRBV2	TRBD2	TRBJ2-3	CASSGIAGGRNTDTQYF	TGTGCCAGCAGTGGGATAGCGGGGGGCCGAAACACAGATACGCAGTATTTT
.	TRBV28	.	TRBJ1-1	CASSLTGITEAFF	TGTGCCAGCAGTTTAACAGGGATCACTGAAGCTTTCTTT
.	TRBV24-1	TRBD1	TRBJ1-1	CATSDSNRDRGYGAFF	TGTGCCACCAGTGATTCCAACCGGGACAGGGGTTATGGAGCTTTCTTT
few	TRBV2	TRBD1	TRBJ2-5	CASNRGQETQYF	TGTGCCAGCAACAGGGGCCAAGAGACCCAGTACTTC
.	TRBV9	TRBD1	TRBJ1-3	CASTRLGTGGDTIYF	TGTGCCAGCACCCGCCTAGGGACAGGTGGGGACACCATATATTTT
.	TRBV2	TRBD1	TRBJ1-4	CASSVQGGTNEKLFF	TGTGCCAGCAGTGTACAGGGGGGAACTAATGAAAAACTGTTTTTT
once	TRBV6-4	.	TRBJ2-1	CASPGPGQPWGDEQFF	TGTGCCAGCCCTGGGCCCGGCCAGCCTTGGGGGGATGAGCAGTTCTTC
.	TRBV27	.	TRBJ1-2	CASSFGTNYGYTF	TGTGCCAGCAGTTTCGGTACCAACTATGGCTACACCTTC
.	TRBV19	TRBD1	TRBJ1-1	CASSTYRGRGNTEAFF	TGTGCCAGTAGTACATACAGGGGGCGGGGGAACACTGAAGCTTTCTTT
.	TRBV28	.	TRBJ1-1	CASSYYMGQEAFF	TGTGCCAGCAGTTATTACATGGGGCAGGAAGCTTTCTTT
.	TRBV7-9	.	TRBJ1-6	CASRKEVLSSPLHF	TGTGCCAGCAGAAAAGAAGTTTTGAGTTCACCCCTCCACTTT
.	TRBV5-1	TRBD2	TRBJ2-5	CASRGSGSGKETQYF	TGCGCCAGCAGGGGTAGCGGGAGTGGGAAAGAGACCCAGTACTTC
.	TRBV7-8	.	TRBJ2-3	CASSLARSRGPADTQYF	TGTGCCAGCAGCTTAGCGCGGAGCAGAGGTCCCGCAGATACGCAGTATTTT
few	TRBV30	.	TRBJ1-3	CAWTHSGNTIYF	TGTGCCTGGACCCACTCTGGAAACACCATATATTTT
.	TRBV19	TRBD2	TRBJ2-1	CASSRREPRFSSYNEQFF	TGTGCCAGTAGTAGGCGGGAGCCACGTTTTTCCTCCTACAATGAGCAGTTCTTC
.	TRBV3-1/TRBV3-2	TRBD2	TRBJ2-1	CASSTSGGAYNEQFF	TGTGCCAGCAGCACTAGCGGGGGGGCCTACAATGAGCAGTTCTTC
.	TRBV10-2	TRBD1	TRBJ2-2	CASSTTGGWTGELFF	TGCGCCAGCAGTACCACAGGGGGCTGGACCGGGGAGCTGTTTTTT
.	TRBV5-1	TRBD2	TRBJ2-2	CASSSLAGGVTGELFF	TGCGCCAGCAGCTCGCTAGCGGGAGGAGTCACCGGGGAGCTGTTTTTT
.	TRBV7-9	.	TRBJ2-7	CASSLGQVSYEQYF	TGTGCCAGCAGCTTAGGTCAGGTCTCCTACGAGCAGTACTTC
.	TRBV2	.	TRBJ1-5	CASSETRSSNQPQHF	TGTGCCAGCAGTGAAACCCGGAGTAGCAATCAGCCCCAGCATTTT
.	TRBV28	TRBD1	TRBJ1-2	CASSQGQGAGGYTF	TGTGCCAGCAGTCAGGGACAGGGGGCGGGTGGCTACACCTTC